These 21 T cell receptor beta chains were sequenced from one sample in a study of cytomegalovirus exposure and HLA in healthy donors. PCR primers comprised 60 Vbeta and 13 Jbeta primers. The assay was immunoSEQ multiplex PCR, and TCRdb's table has in-frame clones only and misses some. The table lists about 160,000 clones, roughly 84% of them singletons, with approximately 1.4% in the top ten. The specimen sequenced was PBMCs. The receptors shown here come from a woman in her late teens or twenties in good health and CMV-seronegative.

The genes are TRBV6-6 and TRBJ2-7, with D perhaps TRBD1 (6 bases). From germline, CDR1 is MNHNY and CDR2 SVGAGI (reference sequence). The CDR3 has 16 residues. V dropped 4 bases and J dropped 0 bases, with 16 bases sitting between them. The DNA of the CDR3 is TGTGCCAGCAGTTCCTTGACAGGAGAAAGCTCCTACGAGCAGTACTTC. Residues: CASSSLTGESSYEQYF.

As DNA, the CDR3 is TGCGCCAGCAGCCAAGCTTGGGGACAGAACTATGGCTACACCTTC. This encodes CASSQAWGQNYGYTF. This rearrangement joins TRBV4-1 to TRBJ1-2; 7 bases agree with TRBD1. Germline lookup yields CDR1 MGHRA and CDR2 YSYEKL. The CDR3 runs to 15 residues. V gave up 1 base and J gave up 2 bases; unmatched junction bases: 4.

The V gene is TRBV2, the J gene TRBJ1-1; D unresolved. Per the germline V gene, CDR1 is SNHLY and CDR2 is FYNNEI. The CDR3 is 13 amino acids. V lost 11 bases and J 2 bases, leaving 15 bases between the germline ends. This CDR3 is CAGGSDFNTEAFF. The CDR3 DNA reads TGTGCCGGAGGCTCGGACTTCAACACTGAAGCTTTCTTT.

This chain uses TRBV6-6 with TRBJ1-2; 7 bases agree with TRBD1. The length of the CDR3 is 12 residues. The V gene's germline CDR1 is MNHNY and CDR2 SVGAGI (reference sequence). The CDR3 DNA reads TGTGCGACAGGGACCTTTCCTGATGGCTACACCTTC. This gives the protein CATGTFPDGYTF.

The chain couples TRBV5-5 to TRBJ2-2, with 8 bases that match TRBD1. The CDR3 contains 15 residues. V shed 3 bases and J 3 bases; nucleotides not matched to a gene: 4. Germline-derived CDR1 and CDR2 are SGHKS and YYEKEE (reference sequence). The CDR3 spells CASSWGQVDTGELFF. The CDR3, as DNA: TGTGCCAGCAGCTGGGGACAGGTAGACACCGGGGAGCTGTTTTTT.

The CDR3 DNA reads TGTGCTCGCCGTACCGGGGAAGTTGATGAAAAACTGTTTTTT. It translates to CARRTGEVDEKLFF. This chain links TRBV25-1 with TRBJ1-4; D is unclear. CDR1 and CDR2 from the germline V gene are MGHDK and SYGVNS. The CDR3 covers 14 residues. The full variable domain, rest sourced from reference TRBV25-1 and TRBJ1-4, is EADIYQTPRYLVIGTGKKITLECSQTMGHDKMYWYQQDPGMELHLIHYSYGVNSTEKGDLSSESTVSRIRTEHFPLTLESARPSHTSQYLCARRTGEVDEKLFFGSGTQLSVL.

The gene calls are TRBV28 and TRBJ2-7; 7 bases fit TRBD1. Unmatched junction bases numbered 4, after V lost 5 bases and J lost 0 bases. This CDR3 region has 14 residues. The germline V gene has CDR1 MDHEN and CDR2 SYDVKM. The CDR3 DNA follows: TGTGCCAGCAGTATATCAGGGGGCTCCTACGAGCAGTACTTC. Translating gives CASSISGGSYEQYF.

V is TRBV7-9 and J is TRBJ2-7; D uncertain. This CDR3 region has 12 residues. CDR1 SEHNR and CDR2 FQNEAQ come from the germline V gene (reference sequence). V lost 5 bases and J 3 bases, leaving 8 bases between the germline ends. The CDR3 sequence is CASSRGDYEQYF. CDR3 nucleotide sequence: TGTGCCAGCAGCCGAGGAGACTACGAGCAGTACTTC.

In its sample, this clone was seen a few times. The V call is TRBV10-3, the J call TRBJ1-6; D is unclear. This CDR3 has 13 amino acids. The germline V gene has CDR1 ENHRY and CDR2 SYGVKD. The ends were cut back, 2 bases at V and 5 bases at J, with 4 bases in the middle. CDR3 amino acids: CAISETNNSPLHF. CDR3 in DNA: TGTGCCATCAGTGAGACAAATAATTCACCCCTCCACTTT.

About this clone: Sequence at one end of the junction differs from germline and may be a read error. This chain uses TRBV5-6 with TRBJ2-7; D is undetermined. The CDR3 covers 11 residues. Germline V gene sequence: CDR1 SGHDT, CDR2 YYEEEE. The CDR3 loop reads CASSFSSTLRF. CDR3 in DNA: TGTGCCAGCAGCTTTTCCAGCACATTGCGGTTC.

This chain connects TRBV2 to TRBJ1-1, with 8 bases fitting TRBD1. The CDR3 is 13 residues long. The V gene end was trimmed by 6 bases and the J gene end by 6 bases; junction bases not matched to a gene: 6. Germline CDR1 and CDR2: SNHLY and FYNNEI. The CDR3 DNA is TGTGCCAGCAGCGTTATACAGGGGGCTGAAGCTTTCTTT. This sequence encodes CASSVIQGAEAFF.

J is TRBJ2-7 and V is TRBV5-4; TRBD1 aligns across 9 bases. The CDR3 totals 14 residues. Germline trimming cut 4 bases from V and 4 bases from J; bases unmatched to any gene: 6. Germline V gene lookup returns CDR1 SGHNT and CDR2 YYREEE (reference sequence). This CDR3 reads CASSAGQGVYEQYF. The CDR3 DNA reads as TGTGCCAGCAGCGCGGGACAGGGTGTTTACGAGCAGTACTTC.

The chain carries TRBV10-3 and TRBJ1-2; maybe TRBD1 (5 bases). Germline loops: CDR1 ENHRY, CDR2 SYGVKD. Between the trimmed V and J ends, which lost 10 bases and 5 bases, there was a span of 17 bases. The CDR3 sequence is 13 residues long. CDR3 bases: TGTGCCACACACGGGACCGGGGGTTATGGCTACACCTTC. This translates into CATHGTGGYGYTF.

This clone was recorded once. The rearrangement joins TRBV5-1 to TRBJ1-2; D is ambiguous. The germline V gene has CDR1 SGHRS and CDR2 YFSETQ. The V end lost 5 bases, the J end lost 5 bases, and 22 bases lay between the germline ends. The CDR3 runs 16 residues. In DNA form, the CDR3 reads TGCGCCAGCAGAAATGATCTAGGGATTGGAGGGTATGGCTACACCTTC. This translates into CASRNDLGIGGYGYTF. Drawing the rest from reference TRBV5-1 and TRBJ1-2, the complete variable domain is KAGVTQTPRYLIKTRGQQVTLSCSPISGHRSVSWYQQTPGQGLQFLFEYFSETQRNKGNFPGRFSGRQFSNSRSEMNVSTLELGDSALYLCASRNDLGIGGYGYTFGSGTRLTVV.

The gene calls are TRBV7-9 and TRBJ2-5; possibly TRBD1 for D (6 bases). Trimming shortened V by 5 bases and J by 3 bases, and 13 bases separated the two germline ends. This CDR3 comprises 14 residues. The germline CDR1 and CDR2 sequences are SEHNR and FQNEAQ (reference sequence). CDR3 DNA: TGTGCCAGCAGCACTCGGACAGATAAAGAGACCCAGTACTTC. This gives the protein CASSTRTDKETQYF. The full variable domain, completed using reference TRBV7-9 and TRBJ2-5, is DTGVSQNPRHKITKRGQNVTFRCDPISEHNRLYWYRQTLGQGPEFLTYFQNEAQLEKSRLLSDRFSAERPKGSFSTLEIQRTEQGDSAMYLCASSTRTDKETQYFGPGTRLLVL.

V usage is TRBV30 and J usage is TRBJ2-7; TRBD1 matches 9 bases. The CDR3 loop spans 14 amino acids. Germline V gives CDR1 GTSNPN, CDR2 SVGIG (reference sequence). V was clipped by 5 bases and J by 7 bases; unmatched bases: 12. CDR3 nucleotide sequence: TGTGCCTGGGGTTCGGGACAGGGTTTCATGGAGCAGTACTTC. It translates to CAWGSGQGFMEQYF. Together with reference TRBV30 and TRBJ2-7, the CDR3 gives the full variable domain: SQTIHQWPATLVQPVGSPLSLECTVEGTSNPNLYWYRQAAGRGLQLLFYSVGIGQISSEVPQNLSASRPQDRQFILSSKKLLLSDSGFYLCAWGSGQGFMEQYFGPGTRLTVT.

The CDR3 bases are TGTGCCAGCAGCCAAGTTGTTTATTGGTCAGGGAACTCCTACGAGCAGTACTTC. This translates into CASSQVVYWSGNSYEQYF. The V gene is TRBV4-2, the J gene TRBJ2-7; a possible D gene is TRBD1 (5 bases). The CDR3 spans 18 residues. V lost 1 base, J lost 0 bases, and 19 bases lay in between. Germline values: CDR1 LGHNA, CDR2 YNFKEQ.

On this clone itself: A read error is likely, as this CDR3 ends without the conserved phenylalanine or tryptophan. The chain links TRBV10-3 to TRBJ1-2; 7 bases match TRBD1. Trimming took 0 bases from V and 8 from J; bases not matched to a gene: 9. There are 15 residues in the CDR3. Germline V gene sequence: CDR1 ENHRY, CDR2 SYGVKD. The CDR3, as DNA: TGTGCCATCAGTGAGTCATCGGGACAGAATTTGGGCTACACCCTC. This sequence encodes CAISESSGQNLGYTL.

V and J are TRBV19 and TRBJ1-2; 7 nucleotides match TRBD1. The V gene end was trimmed by 2 bases and the J gene end by 3 bases; junction bases not matched to a gene: 3. The germline CDR1 and CDR2 sequences are LNHDA and SQIVND (reference sequence). The CDR3 extends over 14 amino acids. CDR3 in amino acids: CASSILRGDYGYTF. The CDR3, as DNA: TGTGCCAGTAGTATACTCAGGGGGGACTATGGCTACACCTTC.

The V and J genes are TRBV14 and TRBJ2-1, with D perhaps matching TRBD2 (6 bases). The CDR3 covers 16 residues. V lost 1 base to trimming and J lost 6 bases, with 16 bases between them. Germline CDR1 is SGHDN and CDR2 is FVKESK. CDR3 sequence: CASSQVGGALFNEQFF. CDR3 coding DNA: TGTGCCAGCAGCCAAGTAGGAGGGGCACTCTTCAATGAGCAGTTCTTC.

The rearrangement joins TRBV30 to TRBJ1-5, with D hard to call. V was shortened by 2 bases and J by 2 bases, with 7 bases between the two germline ends. The CDR3 is 13 amino acids. Germline CDR1 and CDR2: GTSNPN and SVGIG (reference sequence). The CDR3 DNA is TGTGCCTGGAGTTGGCACGGCAATCAGCCCCAGCATTTT. Protein product: CAWSWHGNQPQHF.